The subject of this entry is one T cell receptor (beta chain). TCRdb itself ran the RT-PCR reads through MiXCR, one entry per CDR3 protein. Seen here are around 700,000 distinct CDR3 sequences, 14% observed once, and the top ten hold about 3.6%. Source material: memory CD4+ T cells from blood. The clonotype comes from a female donor in good health, serving as a healthy control.

The CDR3: CASGTGTRGDTQYF. The CDR3 DNA reads TGTGCCAGCGGAACAGGAACGAGAGGGGATACGCAGTATTTT. This chain links TRBV2 with TRBJ2-3; possibly TRBD1 or TRBD2 for D (5 bases each). Germline V gives CDR1 SNHLY, CDR2 FYNNEI. This CDR3 contains 14 residues. The V gene lost 8 bases and the J gene lost 6 bases, with 18 bases spanning the gap. Using reference TRBV2 and TRBJ2-3 for the parts outside the CDR3, the full variable domain is EPEVTQTPSHQVTQMGQEVILRCVPISNHLYFYWYRQILGQKVEFLVSFYNNEISEKSEIFDDQFSVERPDGSNFTLKIRSTKLEDSAMYFCASGTGTRGDTQYFGPGTRLTVL.